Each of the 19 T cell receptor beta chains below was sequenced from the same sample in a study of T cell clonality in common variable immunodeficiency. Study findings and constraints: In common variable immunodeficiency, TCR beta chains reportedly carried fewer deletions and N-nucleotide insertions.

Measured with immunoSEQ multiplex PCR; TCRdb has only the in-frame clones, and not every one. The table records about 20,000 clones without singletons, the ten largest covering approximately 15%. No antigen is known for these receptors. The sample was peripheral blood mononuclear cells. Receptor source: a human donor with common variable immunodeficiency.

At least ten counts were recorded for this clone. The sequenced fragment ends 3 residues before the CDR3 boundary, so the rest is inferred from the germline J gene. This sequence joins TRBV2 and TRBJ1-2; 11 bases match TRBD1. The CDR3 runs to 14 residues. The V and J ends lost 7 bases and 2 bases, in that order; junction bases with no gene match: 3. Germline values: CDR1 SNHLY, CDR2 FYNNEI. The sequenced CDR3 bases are TGTGCCAGCAAATGGACAGGGGGCAACTATGGC. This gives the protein CASKWTGGNYG. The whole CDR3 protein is CASKWTGGNYGYTF.

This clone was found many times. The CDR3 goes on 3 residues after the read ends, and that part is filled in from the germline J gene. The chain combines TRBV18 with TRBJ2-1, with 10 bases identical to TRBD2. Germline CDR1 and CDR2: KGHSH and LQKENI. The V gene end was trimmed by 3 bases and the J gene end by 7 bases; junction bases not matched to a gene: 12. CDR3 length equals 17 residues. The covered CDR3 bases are TGTGCCAGCTCACCGATAGGGACTAGCGCGTCGGGTAATGAG. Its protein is CASSPIGTSASGNE. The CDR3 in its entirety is CASSPIGTSASGNEQFF.

CDR3 DNA, as far as it was read: TGTGCCAGTAGCCATCAGGGAGGCAATCAGCCC. Translated: CASSHQGGNQP. The CDR3 in its entirety is CASSHQGGNQPQHF. This chain joins TRBV19 and TRBJ1-5, with D perhaps TRBD1 (5 bases). The read terminates 3 residues ahead of where the CDR3 ends, so the germline J gene completes it. The CDR3 sequence is 14 residues long. The germline V gene encodes CDR1 LNHDA and CDR2 SQIVND (reference sequence). Trimming pared 6 bases from V and 2 bases from J, leaving 11 bases between.

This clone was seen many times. CDR3 DNA, as far as it was read: TGTGCCAGCAGCTCGGGACTAGTCCTTAACACCGGGGAG. This translates into CASSSGLVLNTGE. The complete CDR3 reads CASSSGLVLNTGELFF. The chain has TRBV5-4 and TRBJ2-2; 8 bases align to TRBD2. The read terminates 3 residues before the CDR3 end, so the remaining end is supplied by the germline J gene. This CDR3 comprises 16 residues. Germline V gene sequence: CDR1 SGHNT, CDR2 YYREEE (reference sequence). Losses at the gene ends were 3 bases for V and 2 bases for J; bases not matched to a gene: 6.

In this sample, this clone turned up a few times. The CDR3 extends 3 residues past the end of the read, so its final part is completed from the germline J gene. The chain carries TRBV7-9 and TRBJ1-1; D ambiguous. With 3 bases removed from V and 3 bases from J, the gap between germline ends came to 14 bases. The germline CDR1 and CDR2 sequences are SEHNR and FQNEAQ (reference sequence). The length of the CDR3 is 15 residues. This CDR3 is CASSFRGAKDTEAFF. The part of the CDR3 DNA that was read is TGTGCCAGCAGCTTTCGGGGTGCTAAGGACACTGAA. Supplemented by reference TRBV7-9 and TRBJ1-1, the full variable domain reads DTGVSQNPRHKITKRGQNVTFRCDPISEHNRLYWYRQTLGQGPEFLTYFQNEAQLEKSRLLSDRFSAERPKGSFSTLEIQRTEQGDSAMYLCASSFRGAKDTEAFFGQGTRLTVV.

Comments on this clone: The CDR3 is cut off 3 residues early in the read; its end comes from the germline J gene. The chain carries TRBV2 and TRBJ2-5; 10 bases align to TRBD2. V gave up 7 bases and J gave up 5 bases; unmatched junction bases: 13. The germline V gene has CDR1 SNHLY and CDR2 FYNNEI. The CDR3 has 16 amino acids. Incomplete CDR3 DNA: TGTGCCAGCATCCCACTACTAGCGGGAACGAGGGAGACC. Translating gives CASIPLLAGTRET. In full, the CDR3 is CASIPLLAGTRETQYF.

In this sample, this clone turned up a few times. CDR3 DNA (partial): TGTGCCAGCAGCTTCACTAGCGGGGCTCAAGAGACC. This translates into CASSFTSGAQET. The entire CDR3 protein reads CASSFTSGAQETQYF. J is TRBJ2-5 and V is TRBV11-2, with 10 bases that match TRBD2. The read gets to within 3 residues of the CDR3 end, and the germline J gene fills in the rest. The CDR3 is 15 amino acids. The junction had 3 bases not matched to a gene; V was cut back by 3 bases and J by 2 bases. Germline CDR1 SGHAT, CDR2 FQNNGV. Full variable domain (rest looked up from reference TRBV11-2 and TRBJ2-5): EAGVAQSPRYKIIEKRQSVAFWCNPISGHATLYWYQQILGQGPKLLIQFQNNGVVDDSQLPKDRFSAERLKGVDSTLKIQPAKLEDSAVYLCASSFTSGAQETQYFGPGTRLLVL.

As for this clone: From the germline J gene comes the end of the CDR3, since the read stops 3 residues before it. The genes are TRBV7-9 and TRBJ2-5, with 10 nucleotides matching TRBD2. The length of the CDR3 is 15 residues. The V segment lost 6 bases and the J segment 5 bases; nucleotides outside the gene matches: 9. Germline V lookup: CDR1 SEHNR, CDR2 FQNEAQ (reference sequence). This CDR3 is CASSRTSGPGETQYF. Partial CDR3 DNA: TGTGCCAGCAGTCGGACTAGCGGCCCTGGGGAGACC.

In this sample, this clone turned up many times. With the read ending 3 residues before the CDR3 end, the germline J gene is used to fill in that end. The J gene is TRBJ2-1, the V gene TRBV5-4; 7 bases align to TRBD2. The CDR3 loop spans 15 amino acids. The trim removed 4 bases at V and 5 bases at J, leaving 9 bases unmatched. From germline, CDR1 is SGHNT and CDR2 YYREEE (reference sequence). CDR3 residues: CASSGERGGDNEQFF. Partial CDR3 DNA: TGTGCCAGCAGCGGGGAGCGGGGCGGGGACAATGAG.

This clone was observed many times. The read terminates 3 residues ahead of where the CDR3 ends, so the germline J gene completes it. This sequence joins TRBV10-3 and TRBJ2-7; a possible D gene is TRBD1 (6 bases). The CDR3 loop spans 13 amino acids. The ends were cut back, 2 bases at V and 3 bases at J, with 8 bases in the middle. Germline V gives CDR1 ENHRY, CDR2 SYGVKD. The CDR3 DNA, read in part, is TGTGCCATCAGTGAGACACAGGGCTACGAG. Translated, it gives CAISETQGYE. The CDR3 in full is CAISETQGYEQYF.

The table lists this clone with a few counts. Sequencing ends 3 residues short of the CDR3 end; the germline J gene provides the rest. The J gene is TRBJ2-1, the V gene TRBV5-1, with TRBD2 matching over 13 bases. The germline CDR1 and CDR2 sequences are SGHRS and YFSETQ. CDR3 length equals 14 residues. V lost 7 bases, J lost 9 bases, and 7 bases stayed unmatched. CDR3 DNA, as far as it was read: TGCGCCAGCGCCGGGACTAGCGGGAAAGTTGAG. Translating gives CASAGTSGKVE. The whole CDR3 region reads CASAGTSGKVEQFF.

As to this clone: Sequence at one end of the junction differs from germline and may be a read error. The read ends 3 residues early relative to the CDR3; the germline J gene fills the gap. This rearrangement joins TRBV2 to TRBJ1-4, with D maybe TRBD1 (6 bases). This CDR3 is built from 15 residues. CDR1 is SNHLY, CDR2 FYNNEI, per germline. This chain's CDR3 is CASSYDGTTNEKLFF. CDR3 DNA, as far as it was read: TGTGCCAGCAGTTATGACGGGACAACCAATGAAAAA.

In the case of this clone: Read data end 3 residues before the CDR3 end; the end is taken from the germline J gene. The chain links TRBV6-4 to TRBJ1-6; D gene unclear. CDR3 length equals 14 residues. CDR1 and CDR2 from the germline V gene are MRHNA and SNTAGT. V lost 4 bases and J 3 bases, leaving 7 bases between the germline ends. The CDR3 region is CASSADNYNSPLHF. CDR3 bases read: TGTGCCAGCAGTGCAGACAACTATAATTCACCC.

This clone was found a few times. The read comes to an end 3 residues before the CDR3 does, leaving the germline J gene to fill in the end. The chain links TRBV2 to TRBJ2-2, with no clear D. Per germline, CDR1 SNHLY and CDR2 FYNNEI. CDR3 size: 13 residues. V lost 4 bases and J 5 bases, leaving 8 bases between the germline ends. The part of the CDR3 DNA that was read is TGTGCCAGCAGTGGGCAGGAAACCGGGGAG. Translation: CASSGQETGE. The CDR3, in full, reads CASSGQETGELFF.

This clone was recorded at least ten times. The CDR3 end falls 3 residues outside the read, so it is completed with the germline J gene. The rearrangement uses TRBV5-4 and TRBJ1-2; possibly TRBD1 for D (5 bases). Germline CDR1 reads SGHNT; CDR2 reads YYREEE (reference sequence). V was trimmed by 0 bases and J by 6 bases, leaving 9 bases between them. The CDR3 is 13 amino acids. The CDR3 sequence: CASSLVMGHGYTF. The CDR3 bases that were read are TGTGCCAGCAGCTTGGTCATGGGGCATGGC.

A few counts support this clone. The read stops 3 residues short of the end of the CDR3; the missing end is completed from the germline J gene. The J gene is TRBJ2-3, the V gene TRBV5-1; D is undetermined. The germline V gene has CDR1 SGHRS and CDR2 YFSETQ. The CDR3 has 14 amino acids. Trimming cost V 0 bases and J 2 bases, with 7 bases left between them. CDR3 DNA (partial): TGCGCCAGCAGCTTGGACAGCCCCACAGATACG. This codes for CASSLDSPTDT. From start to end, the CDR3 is CASSLDSPTDTQYF.

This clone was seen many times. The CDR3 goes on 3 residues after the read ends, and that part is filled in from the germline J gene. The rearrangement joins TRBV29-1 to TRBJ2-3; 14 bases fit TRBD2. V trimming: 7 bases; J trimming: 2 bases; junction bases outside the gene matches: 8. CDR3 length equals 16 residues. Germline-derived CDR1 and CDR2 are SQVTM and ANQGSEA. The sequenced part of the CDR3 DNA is TGCAGCGCTTCCGGGACTAGCGGGGGAAACACAGATACG. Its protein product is CSASGTSGGNTDT. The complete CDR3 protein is CSASGTSGGNTDTQYF.

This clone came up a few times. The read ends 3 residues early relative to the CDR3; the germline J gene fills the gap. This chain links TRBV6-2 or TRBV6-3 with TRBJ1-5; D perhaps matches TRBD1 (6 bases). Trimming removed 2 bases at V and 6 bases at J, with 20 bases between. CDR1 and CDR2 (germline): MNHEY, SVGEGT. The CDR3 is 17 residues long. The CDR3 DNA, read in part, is TGTGCCAGCAGTTACGCACCAGGGGTGTTCGCGGTTCAGCCC. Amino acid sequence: CASSYAPGVFAVQP. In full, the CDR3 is CASSYAPGVFAVQPQHF.

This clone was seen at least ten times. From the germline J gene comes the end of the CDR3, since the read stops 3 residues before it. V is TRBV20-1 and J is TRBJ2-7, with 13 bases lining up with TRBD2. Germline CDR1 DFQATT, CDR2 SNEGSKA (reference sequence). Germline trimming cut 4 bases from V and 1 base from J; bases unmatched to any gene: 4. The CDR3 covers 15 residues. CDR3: CSAKEGLAGSYEQYF. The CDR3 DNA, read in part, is TGCAGTGCTAAGGAGGGACTAGCGGGATCCTACGAG.